Following are 31 T cell receptor beta chains from one sample sequenced in a study of T-cell memory formation after mild COVID-19. TCRdb reprocessed the 5' RACE reads via MiXCR and lists one record per CDR3 protein. The sample holds some 200,000 distinct CDR3 sequences, around 9.1% seen once. Input material: PBMCs or a T cell subset sorted from them (not recorded which). These receptors were taken from a man aged 18 to 35 who had mild COVID-19 (a few samples of this study predate the infection). Cell type and time point are not known.

This clonotype has a handful of counts. The V call is TRBV6-2 or TRBV6-3, the J call TRBJ2-3, with 8 bases identical to TRBD2. Germline V lookup: CDR1 MNHEY, CDR2 SVGEGT. The CDR3 runs to 15 residues. V shed 8 bases, J shed 5 bases, and the junction held 12 bases outside the gene matches. CDR3 loop: CASGSAGEGEDTQYF. CDR3 DNA sequence: TGTGCCAGCGGTTCAGCGGGGGAGGGGGAAGATACGCAGTATTTT.

Only a few counts were recorded for this clonotype. The rearrangement joins TRBV2 to TRBJ2-1, with 13 bases identical to TRBD2. Germline CDR1 SNHLY, CDR2 FYNNEI. The J segment lost 9 bases and the V segment lost 6 bases, leaving 2 bases of the junction unmatched. CDR3 length equals 13 residues. DNA for the CDR3: TGTGCCAGCAGACTAGCGGGGGGGCTTGAGCAGTTCTTC. This codes for CASRLAGGLEQFF.

At least ten counts were recorded for this clonotype. The chain is built from TRBV12-3 or TRBV12-4 and TRBJ2-6; no clear D. The V gene lost 5 bases and the J gene lost 0 bases, with 8 bases spanning the gap. The CDR3 is 15 residues long. CDR3 in DNA: TGTGCCAGCAGTCGTCCCCGCTCTGGGGCCAACGTCCTGACTTTC. Protein sequence: CASSRPRSGANVLTF.

The CDR3: CASQDFEKLFF. The CDR3 bases are TGTGCCTCCCAGGACTTTGAAAAACTGTTTTTT. This rearrangement joins TRBV30 to TRBJ1-4, with D hard to call. Trimming removed 7 bases from V and 7 bases from J, with 10 bases in between. Germline CDR1 and CDR2: GTSNPN and SVGIG (reference sequence). CDR3 size: 11 residues.

This clonotype was observed at least ten times. The gene calls are TRBV18 and TRBJ1-5, with TRBD1 identical over 8 bases. The CDR3 extends over 14 amino acids. Germline assignment: CDR1 KGHSH and CDR2 LQKENI. With V trimmed by 6 bases and J by 7 bases, 8 bases remained unmatched. The CDR3 DNA follows: TGTGCCAGCTCCCCGACAGGGGACCGACAGCCCCAGCATTTT. It codes for CASSPTGDRQPQHF.

This clonotype was detected a few times. The chain carries TRBV7-6 and TRBJ1-2, with 8 positions matching TRBD1. The CDR3 sequence is 14 residues long. Germline V gene sequence: CDR1 SGHVS, CDR2 FNYEAQ. V shed 2 bases and J 7 bases; nucleotides not matched to a gene: 6. The CDR3 here is CASSLSFGQGGYTF. The CDR3 DNA follows: TGTGCCAGCAGCTTATCGTTCGGACAGGGTGGCTACACCTTC.

In regard to this clonotype: Germline is not matched at one junction end, which may reflect a read error. This sequence joins TRBV7-7 and TRBJ2-1; possibly TRBD2 for D (5 bases). The CDR3 length is 15 residues. Germline CDR1 is SSHAT and CDR2 is FNYEAQ (reference sequence). The CDR3 DNA sequence: TGTGCTAGCAGCCCGGGATCAAGCCCCCACAATGAGCAGTTCTTC. As protein: CASSPGSSPHNEQFF.

This clonotype showed up just a few times. J is TRBJ2-5 and V is TRBV5-1; a possible D gene is TRBD1 (6 bases). This CDR3 has 16 residues. CDR1 and CDR2 from the germline V gene are SGHRS and YFSETQ. The V end lost 0 bases, the J end lost 1 base, and 13 bases lay between the germline ends. This chain's CDR3 is CASSLVGGQIQETQYF. In nucleotides, the CDR3 is TGCGCCAGCAGCTTGGTAGGGGGTCAGATCCAAGAGACCCAGTACTTC.

The chain recombines TRBV4-3 with TRBJ2-2, with a tentative D call TRBD1 (6 bases). V shed 0 bases and J shed 2 bases, with 16 bases lying between them. This CDR3 has 18 amino acids. Germline-derived CDR1 and CDR2 are LGHNA and YSLEER. In nucleotides, the CDR3 is TGCGCCAGCAGCCAAGAGACAAACAGGGTAATAAACACCGGGGAGCTGTTTTTT. Residues: CASSQETNRVINTGELFF.

The V and J genes are TRBV14 and TRBJ1-1; possible D gene TRBD1, 5 bases. CDR1 is SGHDN, CDR2 FVKESK, per germline. V was clipped by 2 bases and J by 8 bases, with 9 bases between them. The CDR3 runs 12 residues. The CDR3 sequence: CASSQPWGEAFF. For the CDR3, the DNA is TGTGCCAGCAGCCAACCTTGGGGGGAAGCTTTCTTT.

The chain combines TRBV20-1 with TRBJ1-5, with D tentatively TRBD1 (5 bases). The CDR3 length is 11 residues. V shed 1 base and J shed 13 bases, with 11 bases lying between them. Germline V gene data show CDR1 as DFQATT and CDR2 as SNEGSKA (reference sequence). The DNA for the CDR3 is TGCAGTGCTAGAGCAGGGATGCCGCAGCATTTT. Protein sequence: CSARAGMPQHF.

In this sample, this clonotype turned up a few times. The rearrangement links TRBV7-2 to TRBJ1-2; TRBD1 might be the D (6 bases). Germline CDR1 and CDR2: SGHTA and FQGNSA. V lost 1 base and J 7 bases, leaving 13 bases between the germline ends. The CDR3 is made up of 14 amino acids. The DNA for the CDR3 is TGTGCCAGCAGCTTAGTTCGGGGGGCAGGTGGCTACACCTTC. Its protein is CASSLVRGAGGYTF.

This clonotype was recorded many times. The CDR3 coding sequence is TGCGCCAGCAGCTTTAAGGGGTCGGTGGAAGATACGCAGTATTTT. This translates into CASSFKGSVEDTQYF. The chain links TRBV5-1 to TRBJ2-3, with a possible D match to TRBD1 (5 bases). CDR1 and CDR2 (germline): SGHRS, YFSETQ. This CDR3 is 15 amino acids long. V was trimmed by 2 bases and J by 5 bases, leaving 15 bases between them.

This clonotype came up a few times. J is TRBJ1-3 and V is TRBV18; a weak D match, TRBD1 (5 bases). V was pared by 2 bases and J by 1 base, with 12 bases between. Germline CDR1 and CDR2: KGHSH and LQKENI. This CDR3 comprises 16 residues. CDR3 coding DNA: TGTGCCAGCTCACCAGTGGGGCTTGGGTCTGGAAACACCATATATTTT. Translated: CASSPVGLGSGNTIYF. Full variable domain (rest looked up from reference TRBV18 and TRBJ1-3): NAGVMQNPRHLVRRRGQEARLRCSPMKGHSHVYWYRQLPEEGLKFMVYLQKENIIDESGMPKERFSAEFPKEGPSILRIQQVVRGDSAAYFCASSPVGLGSGNTIYFGEGSWLTVV.

The chain is built from TRBV14 and TRBJ2-5, with TRBD1 matching 10 bases. V shed 4 bases, J shed 4 bases, and the junction held 9 bases outside the gene matches. The CDR3 contains 16 residues. Germline loops: CDR1 SGHDN, CDR2 FVKESK. The CDR3 DNA reads TGTGCCAGCAGCCGTCTGACAGGGGGCTTTCGAGAGACCCAGTACTTC. This gives the protein CASSRLTGGFRETQYF.

The chain couples TRBV6-2 or TRBV6-3 to TRBJ1-5, with 7 bases lining up with TRBD1. Germline values: CDR1 MNHEY, CDR2 SVGEGT. V shed 6 bases, J shed 6 bases, and the junction held 8 bases outside the gene matches. The CDR3 loop spans 14 amino acids. The CDR3 nucleotides are TGTGCCAGCAGCTCCTCAGGGGGTGGTCAGCCCCAGCATTTT. Protein: CASSSSGGGQPQHF.

This chain links TRBV20-1 with TRBJ1-5, with D maybe TRBD1 (5 bases). V lost 3 bases to trimming and J lost 3 bases, with 15 bases between them. The germline V gene encodes CDR1 DFQATT and CDR2 SNEGSKA (reference sequence). The CDR3 runs 15 residues. CDR3 sequence: CSASLWGLDNQPQHF. The CDR3, as DNA: TGCAGTGCTAGTTTGTGGGGGTTGGACAATCAGCCCCAGCATTTT.

The chain has TRBV5-6 and TRBJ1-2; D may be TRBD1 (6 bases). The germline V gene has CDR1 SGHDT and CDR2 YYEEEE. V lost 0 bases, J lost 4 bases, and 19 bases lay in between. CDR3 size: 17 residues. The CDR3 nucleotides are TGTGCCAGCAGCTTGGAACTGGACAGACCCTTGGGCTATGGCTACACCTTC. Encoded protein: CASSLELDRPLGYGYTF.

This clonotype came up a few times. The chain joins TRBV6-5 to TRBJ2-1, with 12 bases matching TRBD2. Germline V gene sequence: CDR1 MNHEY, CDR2 SVGAGI. This CDR3 contains 17 residues. V dropped 11 bases and J dropped 4; count of bases not matched to a gene: 15. The CDR3 DNA reads as TGTGCCGTCACCCCTTGGTCTAGCGGGGGGGATTACAATGAGCAGTTCTTC. Translated: CAVTPWSSGGDYNEQFF.

The rearrangement joins TRBV4-1 to TRBJ2-5; no reliable D call. The ends were cut back, 0 bases at V and 5 bases at J, with 10 bases in the middle. The CDR3 length is 14 residues. Germline lookup yields CDR1 MGHRA and CDR2 YSYEKL. This CDR3 reads CASSQDISFETQYF. DNA of the CDR3: TGCGCCAGCAGCCAAGATATAAGTTTCGAGACCCAGTACTTC.

This chain connects TRBV5-6 to TRBJ2-5; TRBD2 might be the D (5 bases). V was pared by 3 bases and J by 9 bases, with 15 bases between. The germline CDR1 and CDR2 sequences are SGHDT and YYEEEE. This CDR3 is 13 amino acids long. The CDR3 protein is CASSSGPGIPQYF. The CDR3 DNA reads TGTGCCAGCAGCTCAGGACCGGGGATACCCCAGTACTTC.

This clonotype has ten or more counts. This chain links TRBV7-2 with TRBJ2-2; D possibly uses TRBD1 or TRBD2 (5 bases each). Trimming removed 5 bases from V and 0 bases from J, with 10 bases in between. The CDR3 covers 15 residues. Germline CDR1 is SGHTA and CDR2 is FQGNSA. Written as DNA, the CDR3 is TGTGCCAGCAGCAGGGACCCCACGAACACCGGGGAGCTGTTTTTT. It encodes CASSRDPTNTGELFF.

This clonotype has a count of ten or more. The chain recombines TRBV12-3 or TRBV12-4 with TRBJ2-5, with TRBD2 as a possible D gene (5 bases). CDR3 size: 15 residues. The V gene lost 6 bases and the J gene lost 5 bases, with 19 bases spanning the gap. The CDR3 is CASSADRGVGETQYF. DNA of the CDR3: TGTGCCAGCAGCGCAGATCGGGGTGTCGGCGAGACCCAGTACTTC.

In this sample, this clonotype turned up a few times. The chain combines TRBV7-2 with TRBJ2-5, with 8 bases matching TRBD2. With 2 bases clipped from V and 5 bases from J, the junction kept 7 bases outside the gene matches. Germline values: CDR1 SGHTA, CDR2 FQGNSA. The CDR3 totals 15 residues. This chain's CDR3 is CASSLSAGGGETQYF. DNA for the CDR3: TGTGCCAGCAGCTTATCTGCGGGGGGCGGGGAGACCCAGTACTTC. Combining the CDR3 with reference TRBV7-2 and TRBJ2-5 gives the whole variable domain GAGVSQSPSNKVTEKGKDVELRCDPISGHTALYWYRQSLGQGLEFLIYFQGNSAPDKSGLPSDRFSAERTGGSVSTLTIQRTQQEDSAVYLCASSLSAGGGETQYFGPGTRLLVL.

This clonotype was found a few times. The chain recombines TRBV28 with TRBJ1-2, with D possibly being TRBD1 (5 bases). Germline CDR1 and CDR2: MDHEN and SYDVKM. Deletions cut 3 bases from V and 6 bases from J, with 14 bases between. The CDR3 length is 14 residues. The chain's CDR3 is CASSFQGRWHGYTF. For the CDR3, the DNA is TGTGCCAGCAGTTTTCAGGGCCGGTGGCATGGCTACACCTTC.

This clonotype was counted at least ten times. The J gene is TRBJ2-1, the V gene TRBV5-1; D perhaps matches TRBD1 (6 bases). In germline, CDR1 is SGHRS, CDR2 YFSETQ. The CDR3 consists of 14 residues. V shed 1 base and J shed 7 bases, with 12 bases lying between them. Here the CDR3 DNA reads TGCGCCAGCAGCTTGTCACAGGGCTCTAATGAGCAGTTCTTC. It codes for CASSLSQGSNEQFF.

This chain uses TRBV24-1 with TRBJ2-1; the D gene is possibly TRBD1 (5 bases). The CDR3 consists of 15 residues. The germline CDR1 and CDR2 sequences are KGHDR and SFDVKD. Trimming took off 3 bases at V and 8 bases at J, with 16 bases between the two ends. The CDR3, as DNA: TGTGCCACCAGTGATCCAAGGGGTTCAGGCGATGAGCAGTTCTTC. Translated: CATSDPRGSGDEQFF.

This clonotype was observed a handful of times. This sequence joins TRBV7-6 and TRBJ1-1; 7 positions agree with TRBD1. Per germline, CDR1 SGHVS and CDR2 FNYEAQ. This CDR3 spans 16 amino acids. J lost 0 bases, V lost 2 bases, and 6 bases had no gene match. CDR3 nucleotides: TGTGCCAGCAGCTTAATTGGGACAGCCATGAACACTGAAGCTTTCTTT. This encodes CASSLIGTAMNTEAFF.

The chain combines TRBV29-1 with TRBJ2-3, with D maybe TRBD1 (5 bases). With 6 bases removed from V and 6 bases from J, the gap between germline ends came to 16 bases. Germline lookup yields CDR1 SQVTM and CDR2 ANQGSEA. This CDR3 has 13 amino acids. CDR3 sequence reads: CSVSGPYMDTQYF. CDR3 coding DNA: TGCAGCGTATCAGGGCCGTATATGGATACGCAGTATTTT.

This clonotype showed up many times. The chain joins TRBV6-5 to TRBJ2-6, with 14 bases matching TRBD2. The J segment lost 4 bases and the V segment lost 6 bases, leaving 8 bases of the junction unmatched. This CDR3 has 18 residues. CDR1 and CDR2 from the germline V gene are MNHEY and SVGAGI. The CDR3 loop reads CASSLGTSGGSGANVLTF. The DNA of the CDR3 is TGTGCCAGCAGCCTCGGGACTAGCGGGGGATCCGGGGCCAACGTCCTGACTTTC.

This clonotype was observed many times. The chain combines TRBV12-3 or TRBV12-4 with TRBJ2-7; possible D gene TRBD1, 6 bases. With 2 bases removed from V and 0 bases from J, the gap between germline ends came to 8 bases. The CDR3 extends over 14 amino acids. Written as DNA, the CDR3 is TGTGCCAGCAGTTTATGGACAGCCTCCTACGAGCAGTACTTC. It yields the protein CASSLWTASYEQYF.